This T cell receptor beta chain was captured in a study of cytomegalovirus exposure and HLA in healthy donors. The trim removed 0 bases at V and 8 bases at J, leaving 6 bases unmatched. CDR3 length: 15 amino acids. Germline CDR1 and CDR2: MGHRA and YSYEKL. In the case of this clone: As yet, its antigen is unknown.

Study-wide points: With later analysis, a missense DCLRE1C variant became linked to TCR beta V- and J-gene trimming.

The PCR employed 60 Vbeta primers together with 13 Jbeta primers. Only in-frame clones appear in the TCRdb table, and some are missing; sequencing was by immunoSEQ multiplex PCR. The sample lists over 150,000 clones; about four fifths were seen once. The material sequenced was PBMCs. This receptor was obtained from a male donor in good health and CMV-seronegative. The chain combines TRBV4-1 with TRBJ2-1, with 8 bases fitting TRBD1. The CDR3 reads CASSQEGTGRDEQFF. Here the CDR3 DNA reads TGCGCCAGCAGCCAAGAGGGGACAGGAAGGGATGAGCAGTTCTTC.